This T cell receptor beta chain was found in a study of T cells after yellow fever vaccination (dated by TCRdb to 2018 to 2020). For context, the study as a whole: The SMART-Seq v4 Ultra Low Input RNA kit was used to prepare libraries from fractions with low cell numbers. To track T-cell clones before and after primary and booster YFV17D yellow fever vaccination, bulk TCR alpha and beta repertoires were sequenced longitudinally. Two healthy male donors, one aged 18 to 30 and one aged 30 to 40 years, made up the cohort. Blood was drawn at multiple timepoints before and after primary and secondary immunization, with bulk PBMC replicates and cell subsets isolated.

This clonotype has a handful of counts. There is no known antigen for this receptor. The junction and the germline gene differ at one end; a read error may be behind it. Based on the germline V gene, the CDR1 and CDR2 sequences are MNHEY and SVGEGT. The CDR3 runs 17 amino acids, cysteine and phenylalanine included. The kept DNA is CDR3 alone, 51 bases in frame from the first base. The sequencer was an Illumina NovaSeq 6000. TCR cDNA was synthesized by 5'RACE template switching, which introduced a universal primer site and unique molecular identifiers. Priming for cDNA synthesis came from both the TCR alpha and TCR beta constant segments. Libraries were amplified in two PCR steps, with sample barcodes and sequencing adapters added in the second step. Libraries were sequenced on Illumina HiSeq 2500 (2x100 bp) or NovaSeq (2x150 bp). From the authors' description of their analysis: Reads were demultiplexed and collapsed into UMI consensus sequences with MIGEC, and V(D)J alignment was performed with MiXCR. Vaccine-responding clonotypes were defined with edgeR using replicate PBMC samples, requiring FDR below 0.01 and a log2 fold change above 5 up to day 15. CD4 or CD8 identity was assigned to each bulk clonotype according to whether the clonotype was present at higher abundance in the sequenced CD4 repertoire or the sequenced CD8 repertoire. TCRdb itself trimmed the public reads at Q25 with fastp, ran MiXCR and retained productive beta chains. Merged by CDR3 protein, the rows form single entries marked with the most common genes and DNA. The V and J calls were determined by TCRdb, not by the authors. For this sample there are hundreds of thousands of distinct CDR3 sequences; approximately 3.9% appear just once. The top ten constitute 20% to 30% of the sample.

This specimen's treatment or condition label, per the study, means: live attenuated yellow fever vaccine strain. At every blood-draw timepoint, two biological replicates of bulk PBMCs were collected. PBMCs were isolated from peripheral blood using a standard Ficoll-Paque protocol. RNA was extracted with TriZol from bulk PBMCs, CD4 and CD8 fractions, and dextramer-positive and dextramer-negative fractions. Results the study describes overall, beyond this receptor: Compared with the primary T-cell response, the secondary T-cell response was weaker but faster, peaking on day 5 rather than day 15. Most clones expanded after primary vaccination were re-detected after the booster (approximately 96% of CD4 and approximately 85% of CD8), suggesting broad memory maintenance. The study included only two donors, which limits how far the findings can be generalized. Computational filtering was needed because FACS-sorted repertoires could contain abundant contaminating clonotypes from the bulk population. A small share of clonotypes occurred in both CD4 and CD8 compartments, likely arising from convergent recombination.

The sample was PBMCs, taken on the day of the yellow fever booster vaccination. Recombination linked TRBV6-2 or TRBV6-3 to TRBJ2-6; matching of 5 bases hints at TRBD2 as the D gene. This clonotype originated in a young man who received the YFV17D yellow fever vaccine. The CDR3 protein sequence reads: CASSYGLARYGSNVLTF. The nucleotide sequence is TGTGCCAGCAGTTACGGACTTGCCCGTTATGGGTCCAACGTCCTGACTTTC.